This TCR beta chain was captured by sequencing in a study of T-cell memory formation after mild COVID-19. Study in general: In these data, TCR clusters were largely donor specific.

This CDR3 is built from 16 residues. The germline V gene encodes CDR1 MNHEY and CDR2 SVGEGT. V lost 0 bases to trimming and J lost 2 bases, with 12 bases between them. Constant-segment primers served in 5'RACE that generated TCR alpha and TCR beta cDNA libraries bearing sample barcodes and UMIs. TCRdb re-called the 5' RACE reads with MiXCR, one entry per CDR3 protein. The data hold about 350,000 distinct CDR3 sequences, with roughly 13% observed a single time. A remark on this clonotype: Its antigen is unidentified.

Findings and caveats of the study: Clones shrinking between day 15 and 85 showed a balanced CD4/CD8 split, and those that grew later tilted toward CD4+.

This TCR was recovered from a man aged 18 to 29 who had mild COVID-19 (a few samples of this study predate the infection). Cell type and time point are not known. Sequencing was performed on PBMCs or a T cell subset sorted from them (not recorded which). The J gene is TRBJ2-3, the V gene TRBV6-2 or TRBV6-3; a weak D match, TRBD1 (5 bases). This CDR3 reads CASSYSGRFPTDTQYF. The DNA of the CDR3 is TGTGCCAGCAGTTACTCGGGGCGGTTCCCCACAGATACGCAGTATTTT.